This TCR beta chain was observed in a study of T cells in Graves' hyperthyroidism and ophthalmopathy. Sampled blood dates from first hyperthyroidism diagnosis, and it precedes any ophthalmopathy symptoms. Note on this clonotype: The antigen remains unidentified.

The study's findings and limits: A model of 13 V-J features distinguished ophthalmopathy from stable hyperthyroidism. Ophthalmopathy, as predicted by the model, came a median approximately 6.5 months after the prediction.

Amplification of TCR beta CDR3 regions was performed using RNA transcripts as template. A first-round RT-PCR of the TCR CDR3 used the HTBI primer set. TCRdb itself ran the multiplex PCR reads through MiXCR, one entry per CDR3 protein. Among some 270,000 distinct CDR3 sequences listed, 13% were seen once. The sequenced sample consisted of blood. The receptor comes from a woman under 40 with Graves' hyperthyroidism that later progressed to Graves' ophthalmopathy.

CDR3 nucleotide sequence: TGTGCCAGCAGCCCCGGGGGACCGCCTTCCTACGAGCAGTACTTC. Its protein is CASSPGGPPSYEQYF. V usage is TRBV12-3 or TRBV12-4 and J usage is TRBJ2-7; TRBD2 might be the D (6 bases). The CDR3 consists of 15 residues. V lost 6 bases, J lost 1 base, and 16 bases lay in between.